The clone carrying this T cell receptor (beta chain) was seen more than once but under ten times. Its antigen remains unknown. This sample stems from a study of response to subunit inactivated influenza vaccine. Study-level points and caveats: The authors proposed limited new T cell recruitment per seasonal influenza vaccination.

V shed 3 bases, J shed 1 base, and the junction held 8 bases outside the gene matches. The CDR3 contains 16 residues. TCRdb recomputed calls from the RT-PCR reads with MiXCR, one row per CDR3 protein. This repertoire shows almost 600,000 distinct CDR3 sequences, 14% found once; its top ten account for roughly 11%. This clonotype was sampled from a man aged 45-60 years who received an inactivated influenza vaccine. Sequenced here: PBMCs from blood, sampled 11 to 12 days after vaccination. The rearrangement uses TRBV12-3 or TRBV12-4 and TRBJ2-7; the match to TRBD2 covers 8 bases. The CDR3 sequence: CASSFTPSGRSYEQYF. As DNA, the CDR3 is TGTGCCAGCAGTTTCACGCCTAGCGGGCGATCCTACGAGCAGTACTTC.